The next 23 T cell receptor beta chains were all read from a single sample in a study (TCRdb year 2016). Library generation was performed with RT-PCR. Sequenced using an Illumina MiSeq. TCRdb ran its own pipeline on the public reads, namely fastp trimming at Q25 and MiXCR clone calling, and kept in-frame beta chains. Rows with a matching CDR3 protein are joined into one entry that keeps the most common DNA and genes. The table for this sample lists more than 600,000 distinct CDR3 sequences; approximately 15% of them were counted only once. 3.6% of the sample rests with the top ten. The sample was memory CD4+ T cells from blood. Every receptor here comes from a female donor in good health, serving as a healthy control.

This clonotype was detected many times. The chain combines TRBV10-3 with TRBJ2-2, with D hard to call. V was shortened by 0 bases and J by 6 bases, with 14 bases between the two germline ends. This CDR3 region has 16 residues. Germline V gene sequence: CDR1 ENHRY, CDR2 SYGVKD. In DNA form, the CDR3 reads TGTGCCATCAGTGAGTCGCGTTTGGTCATGGCCGGGGAGCTGTTTTTT. Residues: CAISESRLVMAGELFF.

This clonotype was found a few times. CDR3 amino acids: CASSQQDRVETQYF. The CDR3, as DNA: TGTGCCAGCAGCCAACAGGACAGGGTTGAGACCCAGTACTTC. The V call is TRBV3-1, the J call TRBJ2-5, with 8 nucleotides matching TRBD1. This CDR3 region has 14 residues. The J segment lost 5 bases and the V segment lost 2 bases, leaving 4 bases of the junction unmatched. The V gene's germline CDR1 is LGHDT and CDR2 YNNKEL (reference sequence).

This clonotype was counted many times. The chain uses TRBV29-1 and TRBJ2-1, with D possibly matching TRBD2 (6 bases). V lost 5 bases and J 3 bases, leaving 17 bases between the germline ends. The CDR3 consists of 15 residues. CDR1 and CDR2 from the germline V gene are SQVTM and ANQGSEA. CDR3 sequence (DNA): TGCAGCGTTAGGGGCTCGGCGGGAAACTACAATGAGCAGTTCTTC. Amino acids: CSVRGSAGNYNEQFF.

The chain uses TRBV5-1 and TRBJ2-5; D is uncertain. This CDR3 comprises 15 residues. The germline gives CDR1 SGHRS, CDR2 YFSETQ. With 4 bases removed from V and 1 base from J, the gap between germline ends came to 14 bases. The CDR3 DNA reads as TGCGCCAGCAGCGCCCCCCACAGAAGCCAAGAGACCCAGTACTTC. Translating it yields CASSAPHRSQETQYF.

This clonotype came up many times. As DNA, the CDR3 is TGTGCCAGCAGCTTTGGGACAGGGGCCACTGAAGCTTTCTTT. Translated: CASSFGTGATEAFF. The genes are TRBV5-5 and TRBJ1-1, with 10 bases matching TRBD1. Trimming at V came to 2 bases and at J to 4 bases, leaving 2 bases not matched to a gene. This CDR3 contains 14 residues. The germline V gene has CDR1 SGHKS and CDR2 YYEKEE (reference sequence).

This rearrangement joins TRBV5-1 to TRBJ2-2; 8 nucleotides align to TRBD1. This CDR3 has 15 amino acids. Germline-derived CDR1 and CDR2 are SGHRS and YFSETQ. With V trimmed by 4 bases and J by 0 bases, 2 bases remained unmatched. The CDR3 spells CASSIQGANTGELFF. Written as DNA, the CDR3 is TGCGCCAGCAGCATACAGGGGGCGAACACCGGGGAGCTGTTTTTT. Together with reference TRBV5-1 and TRBJ2-2, the CDR3 gives the full variable domain: KAGVTQTPRYLIKTRGQQVTLSCSPISGHRSVSWYQQTPGQGLQFLFEYFSETQRNKGNFPGRFSGRQFSNSRSEMNVSTLELGDSALYLCASSIQGANTGELFFGEGSRLTVL.

A few counts support this clonotype. The chain carries TRBV6-2 or TRBV6-3 and TRBJ2-1; TRBD2 agrees at 11 bases. Germline V gene lookup returns CDR1 MNHEY and CDR2 SVGEGT. This CDR3 has 16 amino acids. The V and J ends lost 4 bases and 10 bases, in that order; junction bases with no gene match: 12. The CDR3 protein is CASSSRLAGRYLEQFF. Here the CDR3 DNA reads TGTGCCAGCAGTTCCCGACTAGCGGGGAGGTACTTGGAGCAGTTCTTC.

This clonotype was detected only a few times. CDR3 nucleotide sequence: TGCAGTGCTAACATACAGGGCTCACGCGGCTACACCTTC. This gives the protein CSANIQGSRGYTF. The rearrangement uses TRBV20-1 and TRBJ1-2, with D possibly being TRBD1 (6 bases). Germline V gene lookup returns CDR1 DFQATT and CDR2 SNEGSKA (reference sequence). V lost 4 bases to trimming and J lost 8 bases, with 17 bases between them. This CDR3 is 13 amino acids long.

This clonotype showed up just a few times. This chain's CDR3 is CASRRTNTDTQYF. In nucleotides, the CDR3 is TGTGCCAGCAGGCGGACTAACACAGATACGCAGTATTTT. V gene TRBV2 combines with J gene TRBJ2-3, with D possibly matching TRBD2 (6 bases). The CDR3 is 13 residues long. V was shortened by 6 bases and J by 2 bases, with 9 bases between the two germline ends. CDR1 is SNHLY and CDR2 is FYNNEI in the germline V gene.

With respect to this clonotype: This could be a read error, since a much larger clone is one nucleotide away. The chain links TRBV7-8 to TRBJ2-3, with D unclear. The CDR3 length is 18 residues. Germline CDR1 reads SGHVS; CDR2 reads FQNEAQ. The CDR3 here is CASSLYDKDPRTTNTQYF. The DNA for the CDR3 is TGTGCCAGCAGCTTATATGACAAGGACCCCCGGACCACAAATACGCAGTATTTT.

The V call is TRBV20-1, the J call TRBJ2-7; 11 nucleotides line up with TRBD2. Germline V gene data show CDR1 as DFQATT and CDR2 as SNEGSKA (reference sequence). The ends lost 1 base at V and 7 bases at J; junction bases unmatched: 6. This CDR3 has 14 amino acids. CDR3: CSARGLAGLQEQYF. For the CDR3, the DNA is TGCAGTGCTAGAGGACTAGCGGGACTCCAAGAGCAGTACTTC.

This sequence joins TRBV10-3 and TRBJ1-2; D gene unclear. Trimming took off 6 bases at V and 3 bases at J, with 11 bases between the two ends. Germline V CDR1 and CDR2: ENHRY, SYGVKD. The CDR3 has 13 amino acids. The CDR3 reads CAISPDGYYGYTF. In DNA form, the CDR3 reads TGTGCCATCAGCCCGGACGGTTACTATGGCTACACCTTC.

V gene TRBV7-2 combines with J gene TRBJ1-1; D might be TRBD1 (5 bases). The CDR3 is made up of 15 amino acids. The germline CDR1 and CDR2 sequences are SGHTA and FQGNSA. The ends were cut back, 4 bases at V and 4 bases at J, with 16 bases in the middle. This CDR3 reads CASSWALQVLTEAFF. The DNA of the CDR3 is TGTGCCAGCAGCTGGGCGTTACAGGTTCTCACTGAAGCTTTCTTT.

This clonotype was detected only a few times. The V gene is TRBV20-1, the J gene TRBJ2-2; a possible D gene is TRBD2 (7 bases). The V gene lost 1 base and the J gene lost 4 bases, with 13 bases spanning the gap. CDR1 and CDR2 from the germline V gene are DFQATT and SNEGSKA (reference sequence). CDR3 length: 15 residues. The chain's CDR3 is CSARVGGAFTGELFF. The CDR3 DNA follows: TGCAGTGCTAGAGTGGGGGGGGCCTTCACCGGGGAGCTGTTTTTT.

This clonotype was found a few times. V usage is TRBV7-8 and J usage is TRBJ2-3; D might be TRBD2 (7 bases). The length of the CDR3 is 15 residues. With 5 bases removed from V and 0 bases from J, the gap between germline ends came to 12 bases. Germline loops: CDR1 SGHVS, CDR2 FQNEAQ. CDR3 region: CASSPRGASTDTQYF. The CDR3 bases are TGTGCCAGCAGCCCCCGGGGGGCCAGCACAGATACGCAGTATTTT.

The chain uses TRBV20-1 and TRBJ1-1; D is perhaps TRBD1 (6 bases). The CDR3 is 14 residues long. With 0 bases removed from V and 7 bases from J, the gap between germline ends came to 15 bases. Germline-derived CDR1 and CDR2 are DFQATT and SNEGSKA (reference sequence). In DNA form, the CDR3 reads TGCAGTGCTAGAGACTCCAGGGGATGGGGTGAAGCTTTCTTT. This translates into CSARDSRGWGEAFF.

This clonotype was found a few times. V usage is TRBV30 and J usage is TRBJ1-5; D gene uncertain. This CDR3 has 13 residues. Germline V gene sequence: CDR1 GTSNPN, CDR2 SVGIG (reference sequence). Trimming took 2 bases from V and 6 from J, leaving 11 bases between them. The DNA for the CDR3 is TGTGCCTGGAGTACCTCATTAAGTCAGCCCCAGCATTTT. Amino acid sequence: CAWSTSLSQPQHF.

This clonotype came up many times. The gene calls are TRBV20-1 and TRBJ2-7; 9 bases are a match to TRBD2. Germline values: CDR1 DFQATT, CDR2 SNEGSKA (reference sequence). The length of the CDR3 is 14 residues. Trimming cost V 3 bases and J 3 bases; bases outside gene matches: 6. The CDR3 DNA sequence: TGCAGTGCTAGTCGGTTTAGCGGGAGCTACGAGCAGTACTTC. This codes for CSASRFSGSYEQYF.

About this clonotype: This may be a read error: a much more frequent sequence differs by one nucleotide. The chain links TRBV5-1 to TRBJ2-3; D might be TRBD1 (6 bases). Trimming left V 4 bases short and J 5 bases short, with 14 bases between. Germline-derived CDR1 and CDR2 are SGHRS and YFSETQ. This CDR3 spans 14 amino acids. The CDR3 sequence is CASSPWTALDTQYF. The CDR3, as DNA: TGCGCCAGCAGCCCCTGGACAGCTTTAGATACGCAGTATTTT.

The sample holds a few counts of this clonotype. The chain links TRBV6-1 to TRBJ2-5; a possible D gene is TRBD2 (5 bases). The CDR3 is 16 amino acids. Deletions cut 7 bases from V and 4 bases from J, with 22 bases between. Per the germline V gene, CDR1 is MNHNS and CDR2 is SASEGT. CDR3 nucleotides: TGTGCCAGCAACCCTGCGAAAGGGCTAGCCGCAGAGACCCAGTACTTC. Its translation: CASNPAKGLAAETQYF.

V usage is TRBV2 and J usage is TRBJ1-4; no clear D gene. The CDR3 is 15 amino acids. CDR1 and CDR2 from the germline V gene are SNHLY and FYNNEI. The DNA of the CDR3 is TGTGCTTCGGGCGGCCAGGCGGCAACTAATGAAAAACTGTTTTTT. It is translated as CASGGQAATNEKLFF.

This CDR3 is CAISEGDRGVGELFF. The CDR3 nucleotides are TGTGCCATCAGTGAAGGGGACAGGGGAGTCGGGGAGCTGTTTTTT. The V call is TRBV10-3, the J call TRBJ2-2; 10 positions match TRBD1. The CDR3 is 15 amino acids. J was trimmed by 7 bases and V by 3 bases; bases with no gene match: 5. The germline CDR1 and CDR2 sequences are ENHRY and SYGVKD.

A few counts support this clonotype. The chain carries TRBV20-1 and TRBJ1-4, with TRBD1 identical over 7 bases. Germline trimming cut 5 bases from V and 3 bases from J; bases unmatched to any gene: 3. CDR3 length equals 13 residues. Germline-derived CDR1 and CDR2 are DFQATT and SNEGSKA (reference sequence). The CDR3 DNA follows: TGCAGTGCTCAGACAGGGCCTAATGAAAAACTGTTTTTT. Translating it yields CSAQTGPNEKLFF.